Listed here are 6 T cell receptor beta chains from one sample, sequenced in a study of shared clonotypes between healthy human individuals. Produced via immunoSEQ multiplex PCR; TCRdb's table is partial and in-frame only. The sample consists of about 2 million clones, 85% to 95% of them appearing once. The sequencing sample was made of naive CD4+ T cells sorted from blood. Subset in this sample: CD45RA+ positively selected. The receptors derive from a man younger than 30 in good health.

In its sample, this clone was seen once. The CDR3 is CASSPGTGGSLGQFF. The CDR3 DNA reads TGCGCCAGCAGCCCCGGGACAGGGGGCTCGCTAGGGCAGTTCTTC. The rearrangement joins TRBV5-1 to TRBJ2-1, with 12 bases matching TRBD1. Per the germline V gene, CDR1 is SGHRS and CDR2 is YFSETQ. Trimming removed 4 bases from V and 12 bases from J; junction bases left unmatched: 11. The CDR3 has 15 amino acids.

The count of this clone is one. The chain uses TRBV28 and TRBJ2-3, with D possibly TRBD1 on 5 matching bases. Trimming shortened V by 6 bases and J by 2 bases, and 9 bases separated the two germline ends. Germline V gene lookup returns CDR1 MDHEN and CDR2 SYDVKM. CDR3 size: 13 residues. The CDR3 reads CASRGLVTDTQYF. DNA for the CDR3: TGTGCCAGCAGGGGGCTGGTCACAGATACGCAGTATTTT.

The rearrangement joins TRBV11-2 to TRBJ2-5; TRBD1 matches at 9 bases. The germline V gene has CDR1 SGHAT and CDR2 FQNNGV. This CDR3 region has 16 residues. After removal of 5 bases from V and 5 bases from J, the junction contained 12 bases not matched to a gene. In DNA form, the CDR3 reads TGTGCCAGCAGCCGCACCCCTACAGGGGGCTGGGAGACCCAGTACTTC. This sequence encodes CASSRTPTGGWETQYF.

This clone was seen a single time. V gene TRBV30 combines with J gene TRBJ2-1; 10 bases line up with TRBD2. The CDR3 loop spans 14 amino acids. Per germline, CDR1 GTSNPN and CDR2 SVGIG (reference sequence). The V segment lost 4 bases and the J segment 7 bases; nucleotides outside the gene matches: 7. The DNA for the CDR3 is TGTGCCTGGAAGGTTATAGCGGGAGGAAATGAGCAGTTCTTC. It yields the protein CAWKVIAGGNEQFF.

The rearrangement uses TRBV27 and TRBJ2-7; weak D call: TRBD1 (6 bases). Germline V gives CDR1 MNHEY, CDR2 SMNVEV (reference sequence). The CDR3 length is 14 residues. The V and J ends lost 4 bases and 0 bases respectively, with 10 bases between them. The CDR3 here is CASSSYRDSYEQYF. The CDR3 DNA reads TGTGCCAGCAGTTCTTACAGGGACTCCTACGAGCAGTACTTC.

The rearrangement uses TRBV7-2 and TRBJ2-7; no clear D gene. CDR3 length equals 11 residues. Germline V gene sequence: CDR1 SGHTA, CDR2 FQGNSA. V shed 4 bases and J shed 9 bases, with 10 bases lying between them. The CDR3 region is CASSYSLGQYF. Written as DNA, the CDR3 is TGTGCCAGCAGCTATTCTTTGGGGCAGTACTTC.